This T cell receptor beta chain was identified in a study of CD8+ T cells in alopecia areata. Treatment here: oral pan-JAK inhibitor, 5-10 mg twice daily. In regard to this clone: At one end the junction does not follow the germline gene, possibly because of a read error. Other DNA sequences in this specimen translate into the identical CDR3.

CDR3 size: 12 residues. Per germline, CDR1 SGHDT and CDR2 YYEEEE. Extracted from the samples, RNA was reverse transcribed into cDNA to serve as the sequencing template. Produced via immunoSEQ multiplex PCR; TCRdb's table is partial and in-frame only. This sample has about 110,000 clones, with roughly three fifths found just once. The TCR comes from a human donor with alopecia areata. Sequencing used CD8+ T cells sorted from blood, obtained at week 24, from a patient treated with tofacitinib. This chain links TRBV5-6 with TRBJ2-1; tentatively, D is TRBD2 (5 bases). The CDR3: CASTVPGDEQFF. In nucleotides, the CDR3 is TGTGCCAGCACGGTTCCCGGGGATGAACAGTTCTTC.